This T cell receptor beta chain was identified in a study of cytomegalovirus exposure and HLA in healthy donors. The study sampled nominally healthy donors, though unrecorded immune exposures were likely. The CDR3 is 14 amino acids. V was cut by 3 bases and J by 5 bases, with 13 bases left in between. Germline V lookup: CDR1 SGHVS, CDR2 FQNEAQ. Primers for the PCR totalled 60 Vbeta and 13 Jbeta. Only in-frame clones appear in the TCRdb table, and some are missing; sequencing was by immunoSEQ multiplex PCR. The data show fewer than 150,000 clones, about four fifths seen once. This clonotype was obtained from a man between 35 and 55 years old in good health and CMV-seropositive. Specimen: PBMCs. The chain employs TRBV7-8 and TRBJ1-1; a weak D match, TRBD1 (5 bases). The CDR3 DNA reads TGTGCCAGCAGCTTGAGCCTCCCAGGGACTGAAGCTTTCTTT. It codes for CASSLSLPGTEAFF.